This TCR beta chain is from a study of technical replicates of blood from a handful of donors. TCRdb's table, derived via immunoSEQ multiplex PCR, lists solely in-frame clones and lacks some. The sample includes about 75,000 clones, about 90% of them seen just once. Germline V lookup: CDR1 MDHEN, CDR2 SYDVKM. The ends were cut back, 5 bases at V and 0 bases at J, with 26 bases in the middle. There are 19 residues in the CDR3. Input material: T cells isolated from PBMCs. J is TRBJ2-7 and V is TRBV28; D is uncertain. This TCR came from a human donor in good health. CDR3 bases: TGTGCCAGCAGTCCTCCAAGCGAATGGATAGTGGAAAGCTCCTACGAGCAGTACTTC. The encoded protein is CASSPPSEWIVESSYEQYF.